The clone carrying this T cell receptor beta chain was counted many times. The CDR3 is made up of 15 amino acids. The V gene's germline CDR1 is SGHVS and CDR2 FQNEAQ. J was trimmed by 4 bases and V by 5 bases; bases with no gene match: 7. TCRdb called the 5' RACE reads again in MiXCR, with one record for every CDR3 protein. The data contain tens of thousands of distinct CDR3 sequences, about 10% of them seen just once; the ten biggest clones take up 28%. Noted time point: blood at routine non-recurrence follow-up after resection. No cells were sorted before sequencing. The whole RNA sequenced was extracted from tumor, nontumor lung or frozen PBMC. The data belong to a study of spatial heterogeneity in lung cancer. On the study more broadly: PBMC samples from follow-up, when available, were sequenced at a median of approximately 24 months post-resection.

This TCR was recovered from a female donor with early-stage non-small cell lung cancer. The starting material was PBMCs, obtained at follow-up. V usage is TRBV7-8 and J usage is TRBJ1-4, with TRBD1 identical over 7 bases. In DNA, the CDR3 is TGTGCCAGCAGCGGTGGGACAGACTTTAATGAAAAACTGTTTTTT. Translating it yields CASSGGTDFNEKLFF.